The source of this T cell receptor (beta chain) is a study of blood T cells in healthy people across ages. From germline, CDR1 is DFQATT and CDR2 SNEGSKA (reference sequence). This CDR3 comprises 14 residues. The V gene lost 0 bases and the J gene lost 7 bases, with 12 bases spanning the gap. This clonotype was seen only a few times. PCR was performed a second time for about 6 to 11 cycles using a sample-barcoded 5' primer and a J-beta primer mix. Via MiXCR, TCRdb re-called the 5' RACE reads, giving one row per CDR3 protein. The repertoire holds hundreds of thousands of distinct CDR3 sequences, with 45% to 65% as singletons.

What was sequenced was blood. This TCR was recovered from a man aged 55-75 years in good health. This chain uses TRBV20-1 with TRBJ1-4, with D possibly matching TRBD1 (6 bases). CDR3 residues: CSAREGRGTEKLFF. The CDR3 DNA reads TGCAGTGCTAGAGAGGGCAGGGGAACTGAAAAACTGTTTTTT.